The 10 T cell receptor beta chains in this list originate from one sample, sequenced in a study of blood T cell repertoires in COVID-19. Sequencing was performed with immunoSEQ multiplex PCR; in TCRdb, only in-frame clones are kept and a portion is missing. This sample has a few hundred thousand clones; over 75% occur once, and the top ten carry roughly 2.3%. Material for sequencing was PBMCs or T cells enriched from blood (not recorded which). All receptors come from a woman aged 18-35 years who had recovered from COVID-19.

This sequence joins TRBV28 and TRBJ1-5, with D tentatively TRBD1 (5 bases). The CDR3 has 12 amino acids. Per the germline V gene, CDR1 is MDHEN and CDR2 is SYDVKM. Trimming pared 10 bases from V and 5 bases from J, leaving 12 bases between. CDR3 sequence reads: CANQGGDQPQHF. For the CDR3, the DNA is TGTGCCAACCAAGGAGGGGATCAGCCCCAGCATTTT.

The chain combines TRBV7-9 with TRBJ2-7; 8 bases match TRBD1. J gave up 3 bases and V 4 bases, and 5 bases lay outside the gene matches. There are 14 residues in the CDR3. The germline CDR1 and CDR2 sequences are SEHNR and FQNEAQ (reference sequence). The CDR3 spells CASSSRTGIYEQYF. The CDR3 DNA sequence: TGTGCCAGCAGCTCACGGACAGGGATCTACGAGCAGTACTTC. The whole variable domain, remainder taken from reference TRBV7-9 and TRBJ2-7, is DTGVSQNPRHKITKRGQNVTFRCDPISEHNRLYWYRQTLGQGPEFLTYFQNEAQLEKSRLLSDRFSAERPKGSFSTLEIQRTEQGDSAMYLCASSSRTGIYEQYFGPGTRLTVT.

CDR3 residues: CASSGASSSYEQYF. The CDR3 region has the DNA TGTGCCAGCAGCGGGGCGTCGAGCTCCTACGAGCAGTACTTC. The rearrangement links TRBV7-6 to TRBJ2-7, with a possible D match to TRBD1 (5 bases). This CDR3 region has 14 residues. V lost 5 bases, J lost 0 bases, and 11 bases lay in between. Germline loops: CDR1 SGHVS, CDR2 FNYEAQ.

This clone has just one count. This chain connects TRBV15 to TRBJ1-5; D call uncertain. Trimming removed 0 bases from V and 9 bases from J, with 9 bases in between. Germline V CDR1 and CDR2: LNHNV, YYDKDF (reference sequence). The CDR3 runs 13 residues. Written as DNA, the CDR3 is TGTGCCACCAGCAGAGATCTGGGGAGGCCCCAGCATTTT. Its protein product is CATSRDLGRPQHF. The full variable domain, in which reference TRBV15 and TRBJ1-5 provide the parts outside the CDR3, is DAMVIQNPRYQVTQFGKPVTLSCSQTLNHNVMYWYQQKSSQAPKLLFHYYDKDFNNEADTPDNFQSRRPNTSFCFLDIRSPGLGDTAMYLCATSRDLGRPQHFGDGTRLSIL.

The V call is TRBV6-6, the J call TRBJ1-5; 8 bases match TRBD1. The CDR3 consists of 13 residues. The ends lost 5 bases at V and 7 bases at J; junction bases unmatched: 4. The germline CDR1 and CDR2 sequences are MNHNY and SVGAGI (reference sequence). For the CDR3, the DNA is TGTGCCAGCAGTCCGTCAGGGGGCCAGCCCCAGCATTTT. Protein sequence: CASSPSGGQPQHF.

Concerning this clone itself: Germline is not matched at one junction end, which may reflect a read error. This chain uses TRBV7-7 with TRBJ1-2; tentative D call: TRBD1 (5 bases). Looked up from germline, CDR1 is SSHAT and CDR2 is FNYEAQ (reference sequence). The CDR3 consists of 15 residues. In nucleotides, the CDR3 is TGTGCTAGCAGCCATAGTGAGTACAGGATAAAGGGCTACACCTTC. Its protein product is CASSHSEYRIKGYTF. The variable domain in full, with the rest retrieved from reference TRBV7-7 and TRBJ1-2, is GAGVSQSPRYKVTKRGQDVTLRCDPISSHATLYWYQQALGQGPEFLTYFNYEAQPDKSGLPSDRFSAERPEGSISTLTIQRTEQRDSAMYRCASSHSEYRIKGYTFGSGTRLTVV.

The chain joins TRBV12-3 or TRBV12-4 to TRBJ1-1; D is ambiguous. CDR3 length equals 13 residues. The V gene lost 6 bases and the J gene lost 2 bases, with 10 bases spanning the gap. CDR3 sequence (DNA): TGTGCCAGCAGGGCAGCGCTAAACACTGAAGCTTTCTTT. This translates into CASRAALNTEAFF.

This chain links TRBV2 with TRBJ1-4; D not certain. Germline loops: CDR1 SNHLY, CDR2 FYNNEI. The V end lost 6 bases, the J end lost 5 bases, and 16 bases lay between the germline ends. This CDR3 is built from 15 residues. In nucleotides, the CDR3 is TGTGCCAGCAGGGAACTGGGAGGGCAGAATGAAAAACTGTTTTTT. Translated: CASRELGGQNEKLFF.

V and J are TRBV19 and TRBJ1-1, with D possibly matching TRBD1 (5 bases). V was shortened by 5 bases and J by 0 bases, with 13 bases between the two germline ends. Germline CDR1 and CDR2: LNHDA and SQIVND (reference sequence). This CDR3 region has 15 residues. CDR3 DNA: TGTGCCAGTAGTCCTTGGGGGGAAATGAACACTGAAGCTTTCTTT. Its protein product is CASSPWGEMNTEAFF.

The rearrangement joins TRBV6-5 to TRBJ2-7; 12 nucleotides match TRBD1. The CDR3 is 15 amino acids. From germline, CDR1 is MNHEY and CDR2 SVGAGI. V trimming: 6 bases; J trimming: 6 bases; junction bases outside the gene matches: 9. The CDR3 coding sequence is TGTGCCAGCAGCCCCCTCGGGACAGGGGGCCTCGAGCAGTACTTC. Translated: CASSPLGTGGLEQYF.